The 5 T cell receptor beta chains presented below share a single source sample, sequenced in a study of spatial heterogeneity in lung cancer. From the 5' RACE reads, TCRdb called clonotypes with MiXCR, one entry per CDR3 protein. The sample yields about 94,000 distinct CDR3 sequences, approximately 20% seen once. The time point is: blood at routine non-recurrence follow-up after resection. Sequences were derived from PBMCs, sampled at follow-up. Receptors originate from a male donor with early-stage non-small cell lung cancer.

CDR3 in amino acids: CASSQNRDRGSPLHF. CDR3 DNA: TGTGCCAGCTCGCAAAACCGGGACAGGGGCTCACCCCTCCACTTT. The V gene is TRBV18, the J gene TRBJ1-6, with 10 nucleotides matching TRBD1. V lost 6 bases and J lost 10; bases outside the gene matches: 9. Germline CDR1 is KGHSH and CDR2 is LQKENI. CDR3 size: 15 residues.

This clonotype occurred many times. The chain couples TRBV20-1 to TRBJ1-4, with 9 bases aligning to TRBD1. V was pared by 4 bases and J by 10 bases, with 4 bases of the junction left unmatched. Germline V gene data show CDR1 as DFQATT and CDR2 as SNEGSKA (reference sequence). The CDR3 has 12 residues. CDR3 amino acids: CSAITGGGKLFF. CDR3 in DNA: TGCAGTGCTATAACAGGGGGCGGAAAACTGTTTTTT.

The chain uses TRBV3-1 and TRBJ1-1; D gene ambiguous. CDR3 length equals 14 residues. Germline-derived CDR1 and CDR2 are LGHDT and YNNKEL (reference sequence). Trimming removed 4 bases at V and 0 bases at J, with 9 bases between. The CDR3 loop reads CASSLRRMNTEAFF. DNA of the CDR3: TGTGCCAGCAGCCTTCGCCGCATGAACACTGAAGCTTTCTTT.

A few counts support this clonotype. The CDR3 reads CASSKPSAGKLFF. CDR3 nucleotide sequence: TGTGCCAGCAGCAAGCCGTCGGCCGGAAAACTGTTTTTT. The chain combines TRBV7-9 with TRBJ1-4, with D uncertain. The CDR3 consists of 13 residues. The ends were cut back, 5 bases at V and 10 bases at J, with 14 bases in the middle. Germline assignment: CDR1 SEHNR and CDR2 FQNEAQ (reference sequence).

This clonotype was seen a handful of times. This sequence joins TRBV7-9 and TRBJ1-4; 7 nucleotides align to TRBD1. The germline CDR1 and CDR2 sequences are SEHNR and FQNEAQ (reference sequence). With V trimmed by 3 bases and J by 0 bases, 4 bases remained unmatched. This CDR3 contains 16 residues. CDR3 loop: CASSLGQPATNEKLFF. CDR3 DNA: TGTGCCAGCAGCTTGGGACAGCCTGCAACTAATGAAAAACTGTTTTTT.